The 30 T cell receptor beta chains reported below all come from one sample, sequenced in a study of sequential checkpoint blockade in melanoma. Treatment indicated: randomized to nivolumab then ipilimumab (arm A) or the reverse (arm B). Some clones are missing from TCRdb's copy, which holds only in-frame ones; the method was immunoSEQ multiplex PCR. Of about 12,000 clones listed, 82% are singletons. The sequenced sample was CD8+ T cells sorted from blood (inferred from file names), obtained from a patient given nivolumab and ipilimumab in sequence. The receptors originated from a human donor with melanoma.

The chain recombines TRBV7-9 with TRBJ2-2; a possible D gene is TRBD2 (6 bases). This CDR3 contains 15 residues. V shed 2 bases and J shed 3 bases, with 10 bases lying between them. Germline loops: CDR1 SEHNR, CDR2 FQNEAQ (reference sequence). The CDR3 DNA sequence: TGTGCCAGCAGCTTAAGGGACTCCTACACCGGGGAGCTGTTTTTT. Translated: CASSLRDSYTGELFF.

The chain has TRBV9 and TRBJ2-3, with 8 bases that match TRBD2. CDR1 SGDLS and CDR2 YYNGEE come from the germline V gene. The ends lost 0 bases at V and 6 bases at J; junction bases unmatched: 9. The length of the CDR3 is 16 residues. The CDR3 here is CASSVEVSGGRDTQYF. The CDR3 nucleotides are TGTGCCAGCAGCGTAGAGGTCAGCGGGGGCCGGGATACGCAGTATTTT. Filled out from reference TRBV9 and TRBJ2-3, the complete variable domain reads DSGVTQTPKHLITATGQRVTLRCSPRSGDLSVYWYQQSLDQGLQFLIQYYNGEERAKGNILERFSAQQFPDLHSELNLSSLELGDSALYFCASSVEVSGGRDTQYFGPGTRLTVL.

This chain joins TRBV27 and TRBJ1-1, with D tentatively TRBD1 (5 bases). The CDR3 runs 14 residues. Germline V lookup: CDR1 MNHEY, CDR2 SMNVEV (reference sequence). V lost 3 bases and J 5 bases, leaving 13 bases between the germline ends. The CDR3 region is CASSFRGEGTEAFF. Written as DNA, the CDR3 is TGTGCCAGCAGTTTTCGGGGGGAAGGGACTGAAGCTTTCTTT.

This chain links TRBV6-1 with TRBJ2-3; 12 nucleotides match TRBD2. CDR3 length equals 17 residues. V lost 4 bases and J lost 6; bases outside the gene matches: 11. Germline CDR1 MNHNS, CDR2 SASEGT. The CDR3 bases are TGTGCCAGCAGTGGGCTCCTAGCGGGGGGGCCCCTGGATACGCAGTATTTT. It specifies CASSGLLAGGPLDTQYF.

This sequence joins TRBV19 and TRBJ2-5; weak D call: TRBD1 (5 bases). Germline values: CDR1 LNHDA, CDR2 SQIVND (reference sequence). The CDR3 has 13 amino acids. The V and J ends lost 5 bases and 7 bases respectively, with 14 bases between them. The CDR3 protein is CASSSIGQRTQYF. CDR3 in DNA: TGTGCCAGTAGTTCCATAGGACAACGGACCCAGTACTTC. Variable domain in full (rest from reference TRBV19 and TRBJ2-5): DGGITQSPKYLFRKEGQNVTLSCEQNLNHDAMYWYRQDPGQGLRLIYYSQIVNDFQKGDIAEGYSVSREKKESFPLTVTSAQKNPTAFYLCASSSIGQRTQYFGPGTRLLVL.

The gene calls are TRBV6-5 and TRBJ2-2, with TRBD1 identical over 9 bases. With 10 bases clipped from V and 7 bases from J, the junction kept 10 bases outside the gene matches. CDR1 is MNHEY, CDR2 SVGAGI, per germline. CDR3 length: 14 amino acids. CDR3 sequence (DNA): TGTGCCACCTATAACGGACAGGGGCACGGGGAGCTGTTTTTT. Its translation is CATYNGQGHGELFF.

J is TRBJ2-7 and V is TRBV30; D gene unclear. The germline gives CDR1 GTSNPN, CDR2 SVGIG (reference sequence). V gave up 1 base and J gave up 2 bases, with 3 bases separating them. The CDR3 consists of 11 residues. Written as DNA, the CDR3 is TGTGCCTGGAGTGCAACCTACGAGCAGTACTTC. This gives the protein CAWSATYEQYF.

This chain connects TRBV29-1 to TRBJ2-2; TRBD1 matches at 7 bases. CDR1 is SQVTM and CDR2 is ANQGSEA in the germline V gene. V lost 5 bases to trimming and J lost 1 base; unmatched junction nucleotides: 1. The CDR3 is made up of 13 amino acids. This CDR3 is CSVSGGNTGELFF. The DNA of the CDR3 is TGCAGCGTTTCAGGGGGGAACACCGGGGAGCTGTTTTTT.

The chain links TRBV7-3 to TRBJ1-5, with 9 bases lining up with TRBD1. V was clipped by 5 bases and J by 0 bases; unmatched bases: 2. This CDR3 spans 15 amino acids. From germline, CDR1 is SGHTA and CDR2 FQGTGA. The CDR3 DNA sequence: TGTGCCAGCAGCCGGACAGGGGATAGCAATCAGCCCCAGCATTTT. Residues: CASSRTGDSNQPQHF. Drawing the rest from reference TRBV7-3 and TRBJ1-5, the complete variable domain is GAGVSQTPSNKVTEKGKYVELRCDPISGHTALYWYRQSLGQGPEFLIYFQGTGAADDSGLPNDRFFAVRPEGSVSTLKIQRTERGDSAVYLCASSRTGDSNQPQHFGDGTRLSIL.

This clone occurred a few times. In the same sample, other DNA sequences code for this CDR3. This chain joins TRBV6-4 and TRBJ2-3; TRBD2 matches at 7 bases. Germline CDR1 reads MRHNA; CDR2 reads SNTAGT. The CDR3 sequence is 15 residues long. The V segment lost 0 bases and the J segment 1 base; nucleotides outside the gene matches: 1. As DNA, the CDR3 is TGTGCCAGCAGTGACTCGAGCGGGGGCACAGATACGCAGTATTTT. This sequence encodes CASSDSSGGTDTQYF.

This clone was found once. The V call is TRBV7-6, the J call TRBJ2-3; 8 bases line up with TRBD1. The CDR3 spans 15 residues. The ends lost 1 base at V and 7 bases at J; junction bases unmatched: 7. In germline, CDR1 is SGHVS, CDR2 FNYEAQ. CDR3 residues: CASSLVQGVLYTQYF. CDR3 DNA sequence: TGTGCCAGCAGCTTAGTACAGGGGGTTCTGTATACGCAGTATTTT. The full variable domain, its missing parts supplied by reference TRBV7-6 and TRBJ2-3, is GAGVSQSPRYKVTKRGQDVALRCDPISGHVSLYWYRQALGQGPEFLTYFNYEAQQDKSGLPNDRFSAERPEGSISTLTIQRTEQRDSAMYRCASSLVQGVLYTQYFGPGTRLTVL.

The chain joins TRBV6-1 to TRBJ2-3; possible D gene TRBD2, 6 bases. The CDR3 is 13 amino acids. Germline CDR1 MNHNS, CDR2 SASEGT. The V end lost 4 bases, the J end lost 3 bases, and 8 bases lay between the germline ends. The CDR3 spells CASSGRETDTQYF. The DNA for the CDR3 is TGTGCCAGCAGTGGGAGGGAAACAGATACGCAGTATTTT.

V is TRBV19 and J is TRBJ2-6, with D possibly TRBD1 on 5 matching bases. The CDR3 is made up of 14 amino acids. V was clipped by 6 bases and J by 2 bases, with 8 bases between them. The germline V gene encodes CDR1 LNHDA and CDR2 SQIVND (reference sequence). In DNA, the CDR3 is TGTGCCAGTAGCCAGGGCCCTGGGGCCAACGTCCTGACTTTC. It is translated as CASSQGPGANVLTF.

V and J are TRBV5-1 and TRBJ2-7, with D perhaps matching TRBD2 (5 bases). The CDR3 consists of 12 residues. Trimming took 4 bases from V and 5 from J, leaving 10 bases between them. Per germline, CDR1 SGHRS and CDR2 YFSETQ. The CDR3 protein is CASSARAHEQYF. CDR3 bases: TGCGCCAGCAGCGCGAGGGCCCACGAGCAGTACTTC.

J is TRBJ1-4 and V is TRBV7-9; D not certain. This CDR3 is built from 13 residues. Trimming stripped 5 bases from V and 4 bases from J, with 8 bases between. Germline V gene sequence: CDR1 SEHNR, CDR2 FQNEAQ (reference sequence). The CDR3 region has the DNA TGTGCCAGCAGCCAAGCTAATAATGAAAAACTGTTTTTT. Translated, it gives CASSQANNEKLFF.

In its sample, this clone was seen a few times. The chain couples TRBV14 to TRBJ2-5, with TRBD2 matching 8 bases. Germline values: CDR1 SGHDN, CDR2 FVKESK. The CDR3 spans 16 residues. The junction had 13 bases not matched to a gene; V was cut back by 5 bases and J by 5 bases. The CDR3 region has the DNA TGTGCCAGCAGCACCTCCCCAGCGGGAGTCGGGGAGACCCAGTACTTC. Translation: CASSTSPAGVGETQYF.

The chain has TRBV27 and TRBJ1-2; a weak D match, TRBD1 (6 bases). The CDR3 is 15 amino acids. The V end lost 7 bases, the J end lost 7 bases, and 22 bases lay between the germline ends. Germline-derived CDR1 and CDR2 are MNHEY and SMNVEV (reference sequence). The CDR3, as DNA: TGTGCCAGCAAGCCGACAGAGGGGGGGCCTGGTGGCTACACCTTC. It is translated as CASKPTEGGPGGYTF.

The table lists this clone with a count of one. The CDR3 here is CASSLKPSGPSYNEQFF. CDR3 DNA: TGCGCCAGCAGCTTGAAGCCTAGCGGGCCCTCCTACAATGAGCAGTTCTTC. The gene calls are TRBV5-1 and TRBJ2-1, with 8 bases lining up with TRBD2. V was pared by 1 base and J by 0 bases, with 6 bases of the junction left unmatched. The CDR3 is 17 residues long. Germline V gives CDR1 SGHRS, CDR2 YFSETQ.

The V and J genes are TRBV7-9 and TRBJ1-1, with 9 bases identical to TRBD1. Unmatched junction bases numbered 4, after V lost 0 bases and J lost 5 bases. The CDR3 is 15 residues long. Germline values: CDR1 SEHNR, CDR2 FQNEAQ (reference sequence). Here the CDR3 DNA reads TGTGCCAGCAGCTTAGCTACAGGGGGCTATACTGAAGCTTTCTTT. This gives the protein CASSLATGGYTEAFF.

In nucleotides, the CDR3 is TGCGCCAGCACTTGGACTAGCGGACTTCAAGAGACCCAGTACTTC. This sequence encodes CASTWTSGLQETQYF. The rearrangement uses TRBV10-2 and TRBJ2-5, with TRBD2 matching over 10 bases. In germline, CDR1 is WSHSY, CDR2 SAAADI. The CDR3 extends over 15 amino acids. V trimming: 7 bases; J trimming: 2 bases; junction bases outside the gene matches: 7.

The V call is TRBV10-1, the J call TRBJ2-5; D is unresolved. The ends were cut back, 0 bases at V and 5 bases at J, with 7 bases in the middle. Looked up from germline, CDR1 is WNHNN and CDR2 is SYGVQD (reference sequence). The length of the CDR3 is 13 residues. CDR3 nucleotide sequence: TGCGCCAGCAGTGAGTCGGGCGCGGAGACCCAGTACTTC. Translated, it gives CASSESGAETQYF.

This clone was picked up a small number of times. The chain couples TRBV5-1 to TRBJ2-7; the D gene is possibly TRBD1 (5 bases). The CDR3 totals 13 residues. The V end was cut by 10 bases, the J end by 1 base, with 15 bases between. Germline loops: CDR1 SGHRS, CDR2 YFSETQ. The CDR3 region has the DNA TGCGCCCCCCCCTGGGGCCCTTCCTACGAGCAGTACTTC. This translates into CAPPWGPSYEQYF. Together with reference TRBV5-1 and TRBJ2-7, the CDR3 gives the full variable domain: KAGVTQTPRYLIKTRGQQVTLSCSPISGHRSVSWYQQTPGQGLQFLFEYFSETQRNKGNFPGRFSGRQFSNSRSEMNVSTLELGDSALYLCAPPWGPSYEQYFGPGTRLTVT.

The CDR3 reads CASSSTSGDLYNEQFF. DNA for the CDR3: TGTGCCAGCAGCTCGACTAGCGGGGATCTTTACAATGAGCAGTTCTTC. The chain couples TRBV7-6 to TRBJ2-1, with 11 bases fitting TRBD2. The CDR3 contains 16 residues. The V and J ends lost 4 bases and 4 bases, in that order; junction bases with no gene match: 6. The germline CDR1 and CDR2 sequences are SGHVS and FNYEAQ.

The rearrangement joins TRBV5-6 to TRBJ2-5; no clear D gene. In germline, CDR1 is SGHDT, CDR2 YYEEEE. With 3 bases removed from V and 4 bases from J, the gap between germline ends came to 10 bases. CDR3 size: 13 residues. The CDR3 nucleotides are TGTGCCAGCAGCTCTAACCTAGTAGAGACCCAGTACTTC. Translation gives CASSSNLVETQYF.

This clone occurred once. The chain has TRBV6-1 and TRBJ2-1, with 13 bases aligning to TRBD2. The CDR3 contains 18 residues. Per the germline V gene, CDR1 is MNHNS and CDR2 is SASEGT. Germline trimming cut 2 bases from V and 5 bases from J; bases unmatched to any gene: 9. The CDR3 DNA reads TGTGCCAGCAGTGAATTCGTGACCGGACTAGCGGGAGACAATGAGCAGTTCTTC. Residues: CASSEFVTGLAGDNEQFF.

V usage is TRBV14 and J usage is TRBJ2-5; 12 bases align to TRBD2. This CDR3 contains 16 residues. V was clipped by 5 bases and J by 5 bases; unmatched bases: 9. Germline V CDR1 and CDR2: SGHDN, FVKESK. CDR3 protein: CASSSGLAGPPETQYF. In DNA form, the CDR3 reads TGTGCCAGCAGCTCCGGACTAGCGGGACCCCCGGAGACCCAGTACTTC.

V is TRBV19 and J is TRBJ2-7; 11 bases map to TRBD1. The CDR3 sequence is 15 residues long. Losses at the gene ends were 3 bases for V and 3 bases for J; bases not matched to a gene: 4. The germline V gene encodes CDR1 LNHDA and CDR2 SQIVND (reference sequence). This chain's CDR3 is CASSIGGQGVYEQYF. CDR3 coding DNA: TGTGCCAGTAGTATTGGGGGACAGGGGGTCTACGAGCAGTACTTC.

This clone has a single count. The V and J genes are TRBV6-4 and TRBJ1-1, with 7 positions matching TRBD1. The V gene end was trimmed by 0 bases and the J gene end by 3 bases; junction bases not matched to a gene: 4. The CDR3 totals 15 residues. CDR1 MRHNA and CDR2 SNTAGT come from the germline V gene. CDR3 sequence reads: CASSDSRQGYTEAFF. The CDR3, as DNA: TGTGCCAGCAGTGACTCGAGACAGGGATACACTGAAGCTTTCTTT.

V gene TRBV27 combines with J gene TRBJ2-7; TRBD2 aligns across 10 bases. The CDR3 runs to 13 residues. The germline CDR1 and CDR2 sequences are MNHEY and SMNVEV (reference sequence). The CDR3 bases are TGTGCCAGCAGTCCGCCTGGACTAGCGGCCCTATCGGTC. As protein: CASSPPGLAALSV.

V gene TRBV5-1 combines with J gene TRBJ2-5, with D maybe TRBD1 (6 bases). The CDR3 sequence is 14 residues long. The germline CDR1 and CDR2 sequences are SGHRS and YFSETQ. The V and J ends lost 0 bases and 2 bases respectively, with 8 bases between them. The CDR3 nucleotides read TGCGCCAGCAGCTTGGGGACAGAGCAAGAGACCCAGTACTTC. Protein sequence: CASSLGTEQETQYF.